These 13 T cell receptor beta chains were all obtained from the same sample, sequenced in a study of T-cell reconstitution after alpha-beta-depleted transplantation in children. Construction of the TCRbeta library involved unique molecular identifiers. MiXCR, applied by TCRdb to the PCR reads, yields one record per CDR3 protein. The sample holds 900,000 or so distinct CDR3 sequences, 15% to 20% seen once. The sequenced sample was PBMCs, mostly from graft donor cells, obtained 360 days after TCRalphabeta/CD19-depleted stem cell transplant. These receptors were collected from a male patient younger than 18 who had a stem cell transplant for acute lymphoblastic leukemia, so the T cells may come from the graft donor.

This sequence joins TRBV30 and TRBJ2-7; TRBD2 is a possible D gene (5 bases). With 4 bases removed from V and 0 bases from J, the gap between germline ends came to 16 bases. The CDR3 is made up of 15 amino acids. The germline V gene has CDR1 GTSNPN and CDR2 SVGIG (reference sequence). The CDR3 here is CAWTGRNGLSYEQYF. CDR3 bases: TGTGCCTGGACAGGAAGAAATGGACTCTCCTACGAGCAGTACTTC.

There are a few counts of this clonotype. This rearrangement joins TRBV29-1 to TRBJ2-1; perhaps D is TRBD1 or TRBD2 (5 bases each). The germline CDR1 and CDR2 sequences are SQVTM and ANQGSEA. This CDR3 is 16 amino acids long. The ends were cut back, 7 bases at V and 0 bases at J, with 19 bases in the middle. CDR3 DNA sequence: TGCAGCGGCGTCGGTCCCGGGACCGACTCCTACAATGAGCAGTTCTTC. It is translated as CSGVGPGTDSYNEQFF.

The rearrangement uses TRBV24-1 and TRBJ2-7, with 7 bases matching TRBD2. The germline CDR1 and CDR2 sequences are KGHDR and SFDVKD. With V trimmed by 5 bases and J by 3 bases, 9 bases remained unmatched. The CDR3 runs to 15 residues. The DNA for the CDR3 is TGTGCCACCAGTGCCGCGGACGGGAGGCTCTACGAGCAGTACTTC. Protein sequence: CATSAADGRLYEQYF.

This clonotype has at least ten counts. CDR3 sequence reads: CASSQVRQPNEKLFF. DNA for the CDR3: TGCGCCAGCAGCCAAGTAAGGCAGCCCAATGAAAAACTGTTTTTT. This chain uses TRBV4-1 with TRBJ1-4; D is ambiguous. The V gene lost 1 base and the J gene lost 5 bases, with 11 bases spanning the gap. The germline gives CDR1 MGHRA, CDR2 YSYEKL. The CDR3 is 15 residues long.

In this sample, this clonotype turned up a few times. The rearrangement uses TRBV12-3 or TRBV12-4 and TRBJ2-1; a weak D match, TRBD1 (5 bases). This CDR3 is built from 14 residues. Trimming took off 6 bases at V and 8 bases at J, with 17 bases between the two ends. The CDR3 reads CASSFQGVIDEQFF. The CDR3 region has the DNA TGTGCCAGCAGCTTCCAAGGGGTCATCGATGAGCAGTTCTTC.

The chain recombines TRBV7-7 with TRBJ2-3, with D possibly matching TRBD1 (6 bases). The CDR3 contains 13 residues. Trimming left V 3 bases short and J 6 bases short, with 10 bases between. From germline, CDR1 is SSHAT and CDR2 FNYEAQ (reference sequence). The CDR3 here is CASSFDRRDTQYF. The CDR3 DNA sequence: TGTGCCAGCAGCTTCGACAGGAGGGATACGCAGTATTTT.

V usage is TRBV2 and J usage is TRBJ2-2; TRBD1 is a possible D gene (6 bases). The ends were cut back, 4 bases at V and 4 bases at J, with 10 bases in the middle. This CDR3 spans 14 amino acids. Germline CDR1 and CDR2: SNHLY and FYNNEI. In DNA form, the CDR3 reads TGTGCCAGCAGTGCGGGACACCGCACCGGGGAGCTGTTTTTT. Its protein product is CASSAGHRTGELFF. Using reference TRBV2 and TRBJ2-2 for the parts outside the CDR3, the full variable domain is EPEVTQTPSHQVTQMGQEVILRCVPISNHLYFYWYRQILGQKVEFLVSFYNNEISEKSEIFDDQFSVERPDGSNFTLKIRSTKLEDSAMYFCASSAGHRTGELFFGEGSRLTVL.

This clonotype came up many times. The CDR3, as DNA: TGCGCCAGCAGCTTGGTGGTGAGCAGCTCCTACAATGAGCAGTTCTTC. Protein: CASSLVVSSSYNEQFF. The chain has TRBV5-1 and TRBJ2-1; D remains ambiguous. The germline gives CDR1 SGHRS, CDR2 YFSETQ. Trimming cost V 0 bases and J 0 bases, with 10 bases left between them. CDR3 length: 16 residues.

This clonotype has ten or more counts. The J gene is TRBJ2-3, the V gene TRBV12-3 or TRBV12-4; D ambiguous. The length of the CDR3 is 14 residues. Trimming took 5 bases from V and 0 from J, leaving 9 bases between them. CDR3 region: CASSNSRSTDTQYF. The CDR3 nucleotides are TGTGCCAGCAGTAACAGCCGAAGCACAGATACGCAGTATTTT.

This clonotype was observed a handful of times. The gene calls are TRBV2 and TRBJ2-3; D is possibly TRBD2 (6 bases). Germline CDR1 reads SNHLY; CDR2 reads FYNNEI. Deletions cut 6 bases from V and 2 bases from J, with 15 bases between. This CDR3 has 15 residues. As DNA, the CDR3 is TGTGCCAGCAGCCTACTAGCTTCTGTCACAGATACGCAGTATTTT. It is translated as CASSLLASVTDTQYF.

This clonotype was seen ten or more times. J is TRBJ2-7 and V is TRBV11-1; D gene uncertain. The CDR3 contains 12 residues. Trimming pared 2 bases from V and 6 bases from J, leaving 8 bases between. Germline V lookup: CDR1 SGHAT, CDR2 FQDESV (reference sequence). CDR3 sequence: CASSLLGPEQYF. The DNA of the CDR3 is TGTGCCAGCAGCTTACTCGGGCCCGAGCAGTACTTC. The full variable domain, its missing parts supplied by reference TRBV11-1 and TRBJ2-7, is EAEVAQSPRYKITEKSQAVAFWCDPISGHATLYWYRQILGQGPELLVQFQDESVVDDSQLPKDRFSAERLKGVDSTLKIQPAELGDSAMYLCASSLLGPEQYFGPGTRLTVT.

The V and J genes are TRBV24-1 and TRBJ2-2; D is perhaps TRBD1 (5 bases). CDR3 size: 16 residues. Germline V gene lookup returns CDR1 KGHDR and CDR2 SFDVKD. Between the trimmed V and J ends, which lost 2 bases and 2 bases, there was a span of 11 bases. The CDR3 protein is CATSDSWTINTGELFF. In nucleotides, the CDR3 is TGTGCCACCAGTGATTCCTGGACAATCAACACCGGGGAGCTGTTTTTT.

The chain links TRBV12-3 or TRBV12-4 to TRBJ2-1; D may be TRBD2 (6 bases). The ends were cut back, 6 bases at V and 5 bases at J, with 14 bases in the middle. The CDR3 is 14 amino acids. For the CDR3, the DNA is TGTGCCAGCAGAACTCTAGCGCCCGACAATGAGCAGTTCTTC. Amino acid sequence: CASRTLAPDNEQFF.